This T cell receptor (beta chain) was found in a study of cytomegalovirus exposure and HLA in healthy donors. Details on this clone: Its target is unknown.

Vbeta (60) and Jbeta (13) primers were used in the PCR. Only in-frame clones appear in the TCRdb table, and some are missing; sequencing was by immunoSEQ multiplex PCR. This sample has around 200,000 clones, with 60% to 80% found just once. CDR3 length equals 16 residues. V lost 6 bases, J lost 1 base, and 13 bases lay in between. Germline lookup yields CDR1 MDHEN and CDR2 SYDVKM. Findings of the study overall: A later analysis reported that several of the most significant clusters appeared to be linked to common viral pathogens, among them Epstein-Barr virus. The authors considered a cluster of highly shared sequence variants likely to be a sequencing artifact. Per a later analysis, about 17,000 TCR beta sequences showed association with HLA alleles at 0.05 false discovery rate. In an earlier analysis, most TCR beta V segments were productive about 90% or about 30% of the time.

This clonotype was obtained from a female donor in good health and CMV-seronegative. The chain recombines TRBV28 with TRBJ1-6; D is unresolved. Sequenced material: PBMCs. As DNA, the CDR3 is TGTGCCAGCAGCCGTGATGAGGGATCCTATAATTCACCCCTCCACTTT. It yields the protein CASSRDEGSYNSPLHF.